This T cell receptor beta chain comes out of a study of T cells in Graves' hyperthyroidism and ophthalmopathy. This clonotype has a handful of counts. TCR beta CDR3 regions were amplified from RNA transcripts. The study used the HTBI primer set for a first-round RT-PCR of the TCR CDR3. TCRdb reprocessed the multiplex PCR reads via MiXCR and lists one record per CDR3 protein. The sample shows approximately 370,000 distinct CDR3 sequences, about a sixth of them seen only once. Per germline, CDR1 MGHRA and CDR2 YSYEKL. There are 14 residues in the CDR3. V was cut by 4 bases and J by 8 bases, with 17 bases left in between.

This chain connects TRBV4-1 to TRBJ1-1; D unclear. Sequencing input: blood. The source is a woman aged 25 to 39 with Graves' hyperthyroidism that later progressed to Graves' ophthalmopathy. The CDR3 nucleotides are TGCGCCAGCAGCCCTTCCTGGAGGGAGCAGGAAGCTTTCTTT. Its protein product is CASSPSWREQEAFF.